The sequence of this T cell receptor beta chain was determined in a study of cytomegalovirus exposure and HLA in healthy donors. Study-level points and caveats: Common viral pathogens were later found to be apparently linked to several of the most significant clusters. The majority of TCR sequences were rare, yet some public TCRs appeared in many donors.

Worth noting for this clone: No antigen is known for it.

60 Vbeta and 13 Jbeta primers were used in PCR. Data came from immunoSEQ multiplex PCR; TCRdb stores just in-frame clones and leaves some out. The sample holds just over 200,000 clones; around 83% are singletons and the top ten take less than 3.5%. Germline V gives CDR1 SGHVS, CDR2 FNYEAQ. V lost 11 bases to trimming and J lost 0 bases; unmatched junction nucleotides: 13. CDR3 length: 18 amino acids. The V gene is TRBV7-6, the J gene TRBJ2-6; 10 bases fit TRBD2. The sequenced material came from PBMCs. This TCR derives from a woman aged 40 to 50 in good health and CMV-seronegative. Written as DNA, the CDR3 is TGTGCCGTATGGGCTAGCGGGAGATTCACCTCTGGGGCCAACGTCCTGACTTTC. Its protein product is CAVWASGRFTSGANVLTF.